These 26 T cell receptor beta chains share one sample of origin, sequenced in a study of cytomegalovirus exposure and HLA in healthy donors. PCR employed 60 Vbeta and 13 Jbeta primers. Measured with immunoSEQ multiplex PCR; TCRdb has only the in-frame clones, and not every one. The sample lists around 45,000 clones; around 68% were seen once. Sequencing was performed on PBMCs. The receptors here all came from a man aged 25 to 40 in good health and CMV-seronegative.

The chain joins TRBV27 to TRBJ1-1; no reliable D call. Germline V gene lookup returns CDR1 MNHEY and CDR2 SMNVEV (reference sequence). The germline V and J ends were trimmed by 5 bases and 0 bases, with 13 bases remaining between them. This CDR3 region has 15 residues. The CDR3 bases are TGTGCCAGCAGTCCCGTCCTAGGAGTGAACACTGAAGCTTTCTTT. Translated: CASSPVLGVNTEAFF.

Regarding this clone: The junction differs from germline at one of its ends, possibly a read error. This rearrangement joins TRBV5-4 to TRBJ2-7, with D possibly being TRBD1 (5 bases). CDR1 is SGHNT, CDR2 YYREEE, per germline (reference sequence). The CDR3 loop spans 12 amino acids. The CDR3 coding sequence is TGTGCCAGCAGCTTCATCACAGGCCGACAGTGGTTC. As protein: CASSFITGRQWF. The variable domain in full, completed from reference TRBV5-4 and TRBJ2-7, reads ETGVTQSPTHLIKTRGQQVTLRCSSQSGHNTVSWYQQALGQGPQFIFQYYREEENGRGNFPPRFSGLQFPNYSSELNVNALELDDSALYLCASSFITGRQWFGPGTRLTVT.

The chain carries TRBV7-9 and TRBJ1-4; a weak D match, TRBD1 (6 bases). V shed 4 bases and J shed 8 bases, with 14 bases lying between them. In germline, CDR1 is SEHNR, CDR2 FQNEAQ (reference sequence). This CDR3 comprises 14 residues. CDR3 region: CASSSTSQGEKLFF. CDR3 in DNA: TGTGCCAGCAGCTCCACATCACAGGGAGAAAAACTGTTTTTT.

This rearrangement joins TRBV6-6 to TRBJ1-1; D remains unclear. Trimming removed 4 bases at V and 3 bases at J, with 15 bases between. CDR1 and CDR2 (germline): MNHNY, SVGAGI (reference sequence). The CDR3 extends over 15 amino acids. The CDR3 sequence: CASSSDWAPDTEAFF. CDR3 sequence (DNA): TGTGCCAGCAGTTCCGATTGGGCTCCGGACACTGAAGCTTTCTTT.

The genes are TRBV19 and TRBJ1-2, with unresolved D. V lost 3 bases and J 10 bases, leaving 12 bases between the germline ends. CDR3 length: 12 amino acids. Germline V CDR1 and CDR2: LNHDA, SQIVND (reference sequence). The CDR3 reads CASSIYDTTYTF. The CDR3 DNA reads TGTGCCAGTAGTATTTATGACACAACCTACACCTTC.

V and J are TRBV30 and TRBJ1-5; a weak D match, TRBD1 (5 bases). Germline CDR1 is GTSNPN and CDR2 is SVGIG (reference sequence). This CDR3 is built from 16 residues. Trimming cost V 0 bases and J 2 bases, with 14 bases left between them. CDR3 coding DNA: TGTGCCTGGAGTGTTAGAAGGGGCGGAGGCAATCAGCCCCAGCATTTT. The encoded protein is CAWSVRRGGGNQPQHF.

The V call is TRBV5-1, the J call TRBJ1-4, with TRBD1 as a possible D gene (5 bases). The germline V gene has CDR1 SGHRS and CDR2 YFSETQ. The V and J ends lost 4 bases and 3 bases respectively, with 19 bases between them. The CDR3 is 17 residues long. CDR3 bases: TGCGCCAGCAGCCCCGCAACGCAGGGCTGGTCTAATGAAAAACTGTTTTTT. It is translated as CASSPATQGWSNEKLFF.

The chain uses TRBV29-1 and TRBJ2-2, with a tentative D call TRBD1 (5 bases). The CDR3 loop spans 13 amino acids. Trimming pared 4 bases from V and 5 bases from J, leaving 11 bases between. CDR1 and CDR2 (germline): SQVTM, ANQGSEA. CDR3 coding DNA: TGCAGCGTTGTTGACAGCCTTACCGGGGAGCTGTTTTTT. Translated: CSVVDSLTGELFF.

This clone was observed once. This chain uses TRBV6-5 with TRBJ1-1, with 11 bases identical to TRBD1. Unmatched junction bases numbered 9, after V lost 4 bases and J lost 5 bases. From germline, CDR1 is MNHEY and CDR2 SVGAGI. This CDR3 has 16 residues. CDR3 DNA: TGTGCCAGCAGTTCACACGGGACAGGGGGTGGGACTGAAGCTTTCTTT. This encodes CASSSHGTGGGTEAFF.

The chain is built from TRBV11-2 and TRBJ1-2; D is uncertain. CDR1 and CDR2 from the germline V gene are SGHAT and FQNNGV. The CDR3 runs 12 residues. V was cut by 4 bases and J by 5 bases, with 8 bases left in between. CDR3 sequence (DNA): TGTGCCAGCAGCTCCCCGGGGTATGGCTACACCTTC. It codes for CASSSPGYGYTF.

The chain carries TRBV6-1 and TRBJ2-7, with 7 bases fitting TRBD1. Germline CDR1 is MNHNS and CDR2 is SASEGT. The V and J ends lost 2 bases and 3 bases, in that order; junction bases with no gene match: 13. The CDR3 loop spans 17 amino acids. The CDR3 protein is CASSERGPRDSLYEQYF. For the CDR3, the DNA is TGTGCCAGCAGTGAAAGAGGTCCCCGGGACAGCCTCTACGAGCAGTACTTC.

The sample holds one count of this clone. The chain is built from TRBV5-1 and TRBJ1-3, with 7 nucleotides matching TRBD1. Germline CDR1 SGHRS, CDR2 YFSETQ. The V gene end was trimmed by 1 base and the J gene end by 7 bases; junction bases not matched to a gene: 8. The CDR3 sequence is 15 residues long. The chain's CDR3 is CASSLRSGGTNTIYF. The CDR3 DNA reads TGCGCCAGCAGCTTGCGATCAGGGGGGACGAACACCATATATTTT.

The V gene is TRBV5-6, the J gene TRBJ2-5, with 11 bases matching TRBD2. The J call is uncertain, as TRBJ2-7 better fits the DNA end. Germline CDR1 is SGHDT and CDR2 is YYEEEE. CDR3 length: 17 residues. The CDR3 DNA follows: TGTGCCAGCAGCGTAGGACTAGCGGGTTCTTTCTCCTACGAGCAGTACTTC. Translating gives CASSVGLAGSFSYEQYF.

The chain joins TRBV5-4 to TRBJ2-1, with 8 bases lining up with TRBD1. The germline gives CDR1 SGHNT, CDR2 YYREEE (reference sequence). The CDR3 length is 13 residues. The J segment lost 15 bases and the V segment lost 4 bases, leaving 12 bases of the junction unmatched. CDR3: CASSPDMTGVVFF. CDR3 sequence (DNA): TGTGCCAGCAGCCCGGATATGACAGGGGTTGTGTTCTTC.

This chain connects TRBV29-1 to TRBJ1-2; TRBD1 might be the D (6 bases). The V and J ends lost 5 bases and 3 bases respectively, with 13 bases between them. The CDR3 extends over 13 amino acids. The V gene's germline CDR1 is SQVTM and CDR2 ANQGSEA. The CDR3 DNA is TGCAGCGTTAACGCCCAGGGGCACTATGGCTACACCTTC. It specifies CSVNAQGHYGYTF.

V usage is TRBV9 and J usage is TRBJ2-1; D gene unclear. Per the germline V gene, CDR1 is SGDLS and CDR2 is YYNGEE. The CDR3 consists of 16 residues. Trimming pared 0 bases from V and 0 bases from J, leaving 10 bases between. The CDR3 sequence is CASSVAALSSYNEQFF. CDR3 DNA: TGTGCCAGCAGCGTAGCCGCCTTGAGCTCCTACAATGAGCAGTTCTTC.

Only one count was recorded for this clone. This sequence joins TRBV5-6 and TRBJ2-5; 7 bases line up with TRBD1. Germline V gene data show CDR1 as SGHDT and CDR2 as YYEEEE. V lost 3 bases, J lost 5 bases, and 13 bases stayed unmatched. CDR3 length: 16 residues. This chain's CDR3 is CASSSKGAHPPETQYF. In nucleotides, the CDR3 is TGTGCCAGCAGCTCAAAGGGGGCTCACCCCCCGGAGACCCAGTACTTC.

V usage is TRBV5-4 and J usage is TRBJ1-4; tentatively, D is TRBD1 (6 bases). Looked up from germline, CDR1 is SGHNT and CDR2 is YYREEE (reference sequence). The CDR3 is 13 residues long. Between the trimmed V and J ends, which lost 4 bases and 8 bases, there was a span of 12 bases. In DNA, the CDR3 is TGTGCCAGCAGCCTCCCAGGGGACGAAAAACTGTTTTTT. As protein: CASSLPGDEKLFF. The entire variable domain, with the rest obtained from reference TRBV5-4 and TRBJ1-4, is as follows: ETGVTQSPTHLIKTRGQQVTLRCSSQSGHNTVSWYQQALGQGPQFIFQYYREEENGRGNFPPRFSGLQFPNYSSELNVNALELDDSALYLCASSLPGDEKLFFGSGTQLSVL.

V usage is TRBV10-2 and J usage is TRBJ1-1; D is unclear. Germline loops: CDR1 WSHSY, CDR2 SAAADI. The CDR3 has 13 residues. Trimming took off 4 bases at V and 2 bases at J, with 8 bases between the two ends. DNA of the CDR3: TGCGCCAGCAGTGTGGTGGGCAACACTGAAGCTTTCTTT. Protein: CASSVVGNTEAFF.

The CDR3 region is CATGETGDQPQHF. In DNA form, the CDR3 reads TGTGCCACCGGAGAGACAGGGGATCAGCCCCAGCATTTT. V and J are TRBV19 and TRBJ1-5, with TRBD1 matching over 8 bases. CDR1 and CDR2 from the germline V gene are LNHDA and SQIVND (reference sequence). This CDR3 comprises 13 residues. V trimming: 10 bases; J trimming: 5 bases; junction bases outside the gene matches: 7.

This clone showed up just once. The rearrangement uses TRBV4-1 and TRBJ1-4, with D perhaps TRBD1 (5 bases). Trimming took 0 bases from V and 4 from J, leaving 9 bases between them. This CDR3 comprises 15 residues. Germline V CDR1 and CDR2: MGHRA, YSYEKL. The CDR3 sequence is CASSQDRGGNEKLFF. CDR3 bases: TGCGCCAGCAGCCAAGACCGGGGGGGTAATGAAAAACTGTTTTTT.

The gene calls are TRBV7-2 and TRBJ2-1; TRBD2 is a possible D gene (6 bases). The length of the CDR3 is 18 residues. The germline V and J ends were trimmed by 1 base and 0 bases, with 16 bases remaining between them. Germline CDR1 is SGHTA and CDR2 is FQGNSA. The DNA for the CDR3 is TGTGCCAGCAGCTTAGGAGTCGGGGGATTGGGCTCCTACAATGAGCAGTTCTTC. Its translation is CASSLGVGGLGSYNEQFF.

In DNA, the CDR3 is TGTGCCAGCAGCTTAGGCGTAGCGGGAGCAGATACGCAGTATTTT. Protein: CASSLGVAGADTQYF. J is TRBJ2-3 and V is TRBV7-7; TRBD2 aligns across 9 bases. CDR3 size: 15 residues. After removal of 1 base from V and 4 bases from J, the junction contained 3 bases not matched to a gene. The germline gives CDR1 SSHAT, CDR2 FNYEAQ (reference sequence).

This rearrangement joins TRBV10-3 to TRBJ2-5, with D perhaps matching TRBD2 (6 bases). Germline CDR1 and CDR2: ENHRY and SYGVKD. V gave up 5 bases and J gave up 5 bases, with 12 bases separating them. The CDR3 length is 13 residues. The CDR3 loop reads CAISTGVGETQYF. As DNA, the CDR3 is TGTGCCATCAGTACGGGGGTAGGGGAGACCCAGTACTTC.

The chain is built from TRBV2 and TRBJ2-1; a possible D gene is TRBD1 (5 bases). This CDR3 comprises 15 residues. The germline V gene encodes CDR1 SNHLY and CDR2 FYNNEI. V dropped 4 bases and J dropped 8 bases, with 18 bases sitting between them. The CDR3 DNA sequence: TGTGCCAGCAGTGCCCGGCGTTTAGGGGCCCATGAGCAGTTCTTC. Translation gives CASSARRLGAHEQFF.

This chain uses TRBV7-9 with TRBJ2-7, with D tentatively TRBD1 (7 bases). CDR1 is SEHNR and CDR2 is FQNEAQ in the germline V gene (reference sequence). This CDR3 region has 14 residues. V was trimmed by 5 bases and J by 4 bases, leaving 15 bases between them. CDR3 protein: CASSPPEGAYEQYF. Written as DNA, the CDR3 is TGTGCCAGCAGCCCACCGGAGGGGGCGTACGAGCAGTACTTC. Full variable domain (rest looked up from reference TRBV7-9 and TRBJ2-7): DTGVSQNPRHKITKRGQNVTFRCDPISEHNRLYWYRQTLGQGPEFLTYFQNEAQLEKSRLLSDRFSAERPKGSFSTLEIQRTEQGDSAMYLCASSPPEGAYEQYFGPGTRLTVT.